This TCR beta chain comes out of a study of beta chain features in type 1 diabetes. Background on the study: Cell yields, gender and age were comparable in patients and healthy donors.

Germline V CDR1 and CDR2: KGHSH, LQKENI. Between the trimmed V and J ends, which lost 3 bases and 1 base, there was a span of 6 bases. The CDR3 extends over 13 amino acids. TCRB transcripts that were expressed got sequenced, as all of the isolated RNA had been reverse transcribed. Some clones are missing from TCRdb's copy, which holds only in-frame ones; the method was immunoSEQ multiplex PCR. The sample holds 200,000 to 300,000 clones, roughly 22% seen once. Based on CD45RO/CCR7/CD25/CD127/CD95/CD27, CD4+ regulatory, stem cell-like memory, naive and central memory cells were sorted. General study findings and limits: Among all four CD4+ subsets, Type 1 diabetes patients had TCRB CDR3s that were moderately but significantly shorter. Whatever favoring of shorter templates PCR might show would apply equally to patients and controls.

This clone appeared a few times. No antigen is known for it. Other DNA sequences in the sample encode the same CDR3. Sequenced sample: naive CD4+ T cells from blood. This TCR was sampled from a woman aged 40 to 55 with type 1 diabetes. The rearrangement links TRBV18 to TRBJ1-1, with unresolved D. The CDR3 sequence: CASSPSQNTEAFF. The CDR3 bases are TGTGCCAGCTCACCGAGTCAGAACACTGAAGCTTTCTTT.